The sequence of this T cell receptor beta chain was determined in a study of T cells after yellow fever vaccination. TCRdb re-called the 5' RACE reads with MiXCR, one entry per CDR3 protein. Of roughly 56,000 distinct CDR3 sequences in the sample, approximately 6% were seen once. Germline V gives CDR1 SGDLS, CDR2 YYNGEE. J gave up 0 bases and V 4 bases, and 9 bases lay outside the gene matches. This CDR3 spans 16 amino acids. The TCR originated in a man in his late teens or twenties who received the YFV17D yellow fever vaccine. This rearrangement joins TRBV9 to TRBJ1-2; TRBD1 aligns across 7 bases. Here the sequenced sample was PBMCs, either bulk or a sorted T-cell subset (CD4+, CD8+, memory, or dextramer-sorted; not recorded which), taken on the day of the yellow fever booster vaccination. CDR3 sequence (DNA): TGTGCCAGCAGCATCCGACAGGGTGCAGCTAACTATGGCTACACCTTC. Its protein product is CASSIRQGAANYGYTF.